The present T cell receptor (beta chain) was sequenced within a study of blood T cell repertoires in COVID-19. Clones were read by immunoSEQ multiplex PCR, and TCRdb kept only the in-frame ones, dropping some. The sample has some 8,000 clones, approximately 80% seen once. The CDR3 is 12 amino acids. Trimming left V 4 bases short and J 3 bases short, with 7 bases between. Germline V gives CDR1 MNHEY, CDR2 SVGEGT. The V and J genes are TRBV6-2 or TRBV6-3 and TRBJ2-7; D perhaps matches TRBD1 (5 bases). The specimen sequenced was peripheral blood. The sequence came from a human donor in a cohort sampled during active COVID-19. CDR3 loop: CASSWQGYEQYV. In nucleotides, the CDR3 is TGTGCCAGCAGTTGGCAGGGCTACGAGCAGTACGTC.